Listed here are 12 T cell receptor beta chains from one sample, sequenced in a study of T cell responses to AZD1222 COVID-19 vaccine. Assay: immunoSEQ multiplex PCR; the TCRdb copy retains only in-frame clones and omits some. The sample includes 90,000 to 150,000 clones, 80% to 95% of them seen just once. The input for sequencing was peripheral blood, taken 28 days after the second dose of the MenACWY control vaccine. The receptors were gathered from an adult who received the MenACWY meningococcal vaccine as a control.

The CDR3 nucleotides are TGTGCCAGCCGCGGCACAGGGGTTTCCACTGAAGCTTTCTTT. As protein: CASRGTGVSTEAFF. V usage is TRBV19 and J usage is TRBJ1-1; 7 bases map to TRBD1. Germline V gene lookup returns CDR1 LNHDA and CDR2 SQIVND (reference sequence). Trimming cost V 9 bases and J 4 bases; bases outside gene matches: 11. This CDR3 spans 14 amino acids.

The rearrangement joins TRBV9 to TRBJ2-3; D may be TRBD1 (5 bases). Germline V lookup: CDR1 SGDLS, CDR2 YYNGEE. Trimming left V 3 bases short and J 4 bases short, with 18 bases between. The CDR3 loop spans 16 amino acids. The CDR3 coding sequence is TGTGCCAGCAGCGCAGACAGCTTTGGGTCTCCAGATACGCAGTATTTT. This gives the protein CASSADSFGSPDTQYF.

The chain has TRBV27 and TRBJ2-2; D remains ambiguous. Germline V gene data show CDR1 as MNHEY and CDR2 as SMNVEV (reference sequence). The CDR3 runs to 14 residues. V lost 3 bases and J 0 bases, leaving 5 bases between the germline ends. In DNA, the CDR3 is TGTGCCAGCAGTTTGGGATCGAACACCGGGGAGCTGTTTTTT. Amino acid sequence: CASSLGSNTGELFF.

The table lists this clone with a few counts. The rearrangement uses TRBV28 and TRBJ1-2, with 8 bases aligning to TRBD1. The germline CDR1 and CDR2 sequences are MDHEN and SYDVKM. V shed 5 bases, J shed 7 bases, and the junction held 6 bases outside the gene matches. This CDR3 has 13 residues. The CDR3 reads CASSPTGTGGYTF. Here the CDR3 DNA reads TGTGCCAGCAGTCCAACCGGGACAGGTGGCTACACCTTC.

CDR3 nucleotides: TGTGCCAGCAGTTACTCGTTAGGGGGCTCCTACGAGCAGTACTTC. Translated: CASSYSLGGSYEQYF. This sequence joins TRBV6-5 and TRBJ2-7, with D possibly being TRBD1 (6 bases). CDR3 length equals 15 residues. The germline V gene has CDR1 MNHEY and CDR2 SVGAGI. The germline V and J ends were trimmed by 0 bases and 0 bases, with 9 bases remaining between them.

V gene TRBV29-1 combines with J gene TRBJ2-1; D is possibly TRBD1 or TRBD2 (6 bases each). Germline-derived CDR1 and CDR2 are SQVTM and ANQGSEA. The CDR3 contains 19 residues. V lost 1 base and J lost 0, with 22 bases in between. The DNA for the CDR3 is TGCAGCGTTGAAGTACGGGGGCCGTCTAGCTGGAGCTCCTACAATGAGCAGTTCTTC. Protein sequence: CSVEVRGPSSWSSYNEQFF.

CDR3 in amino acids: CAISGGASAGGGDTQYF. The CDR3 coding sequence is TGTGCCATCAGTGGAGGGGCCTCAGCGGGGGGCGGAGATACGCAGTATTTT. The genes are TRBV10-3 and TRBJ2-3, with 9 bases fitting TRBD2. Germline V gives CDR1 ENHRY, CDR2 SYGVKD. V dropped 4 bases and J dropped 5; count of bases not matched to a gene: 13. The length of the CDR3 is 17 residues.

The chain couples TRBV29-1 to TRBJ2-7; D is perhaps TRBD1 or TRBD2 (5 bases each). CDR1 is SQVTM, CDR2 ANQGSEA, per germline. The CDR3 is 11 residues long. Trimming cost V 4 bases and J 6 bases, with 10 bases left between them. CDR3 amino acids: CSVAGQGEQYF. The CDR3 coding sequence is TGCAGCGTTGCGGGGCAGGGCGAGCAGTACTTC.

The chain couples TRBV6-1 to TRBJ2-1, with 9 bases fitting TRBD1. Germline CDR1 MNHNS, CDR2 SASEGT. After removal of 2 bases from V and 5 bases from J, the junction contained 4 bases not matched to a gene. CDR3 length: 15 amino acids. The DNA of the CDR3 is TGTGCCAGCAGTGAACACAGGGGGCGGAACAATGAGCAGTTCTTC. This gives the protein CASSEHRGRNNEQFF.

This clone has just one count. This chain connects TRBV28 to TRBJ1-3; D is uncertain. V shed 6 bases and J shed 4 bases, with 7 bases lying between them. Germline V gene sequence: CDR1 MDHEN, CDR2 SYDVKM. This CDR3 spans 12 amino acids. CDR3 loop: CASRKSGNTIYF. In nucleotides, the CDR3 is TGTGCCAGCAGAAAATCCGGAAACACCATATATTTT.

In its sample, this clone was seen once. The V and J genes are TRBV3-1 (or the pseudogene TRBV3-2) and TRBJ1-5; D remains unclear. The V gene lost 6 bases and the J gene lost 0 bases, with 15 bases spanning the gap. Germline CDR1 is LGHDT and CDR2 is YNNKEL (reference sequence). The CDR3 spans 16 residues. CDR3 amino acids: CASRQTELNSNQPQHF. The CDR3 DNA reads TGTGCCAGCAGACAGACGGAGCTTAATAGCAATCAGCCCCAGCATTTT.

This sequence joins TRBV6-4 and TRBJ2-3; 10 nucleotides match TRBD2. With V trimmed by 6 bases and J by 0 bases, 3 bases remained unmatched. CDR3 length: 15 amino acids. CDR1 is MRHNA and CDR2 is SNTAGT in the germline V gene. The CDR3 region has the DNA TGTGCCAGCAGCTTGACTAGCGGGAGCACAGATACGCAGTATTTT. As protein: CASSLTSGSTDTQYF.